Sequencing of this TCR beta chain was carried out in a study of blood T cell repertoires in COVID-19 (dated by TCRdb to 2020 to 2022). About the investigation overall: Collaborator samples came from the United States, Italy and Spain and covered acute and convalescent phases of COVID-19. The material from the prospective study consisted of cDNA or gDNA derived from T cells, B-cell-depleted T cells, or PBMCs. Subjects who had been exposed to COVID-19, were actively infected with it, or had recovered from it provided the deeply sampled blood TCRbeta repertoires that made up the dataset. The repertoires were made available in a free public database intended to serve as a resource for research on the immune response to SARS-CoV-2. The samples were drawn from two sources: the first 160 participants of the ongoing ImmuneRACE study, and 950 to 1,500 subjects contributed by 6 global collaborators. A de-identified subject ID, COVID-19 status, age in years and sex were almost always included in the sample metadata. HLA class I and class II types, where available, came from metadata supplied by the sample provider rather than from assay-based typing.

The immunoSEQ Assay, a bias-controlled multiplex PCR, was used to amplify TCRbeta CDR3 regions from genomic DNA. As for how the authors treated the data: The number of nucleated cells in each sample was estimated from the amplification of reference gene primers within the assay. To quantify the absolute abundance of each unique TCRbeta CDR3 rearrangement, sequence reads were collapsed and filtered. For each sample, productive Simpson clonality was calculated by taking the square root of Simpson's diversity index across productive rearrangements. Drawn from immuneACCESS, this table holds only the in-frame rearrangements with V and J called that TCRdb kept. Clones are partly lost; checked studies trace under half to an unresolved V gene and leave the rest unexplained. V and J calls and clone size are those listed in that table; D and trimming were worked out from the DNA. This sample gives just over 150,000 clones in total; around 93% of them show up just once. The ten largest make up approximately 4.6% of the sample.

General conclusions and limits of the study: How much clinical and demographic metadata was included differed by source and by participant, and the metadata was provided uncurated.

Collaborating institutions collected whole blood in K2EDTA tubes following their own protocols. Collaborator samples were shipped for TCRbeta analysis as frozen whole blood, isolated PBMCs, or DNA extracted from either sample type. CDR1 GTSNPN and CDR2 SVGIG are derived from the germline V gene (reference sequence). Spanning cysteine to phenylalanine, the CDR3 consists of 14 amino acids. Only the CDR3 region is kept as DNA, spanning 42 bases read in frame from base 1. Cut back by 4 bases and 3 bases, the V and J ends lie 13 bases apart. Comment on this clone: It lacks a known antigen. Within one base of it there is no much larger clone, and no base qualities were kept.

This sequence was found in a woman aged 45-65 years with acute or convalescent COVID-19. Sample: peripheral blood. The chain links TRBV30 with TRBJ1-5, with TRBD1 tentatively as D gene (6 bases match). The CDR3 region reads CAWKQGFDNQPQHF. Read as DNA, the sequence is TGTGCCTGGAAACAGGGTTTCGACAATCAGCCCCAGCATTTT.